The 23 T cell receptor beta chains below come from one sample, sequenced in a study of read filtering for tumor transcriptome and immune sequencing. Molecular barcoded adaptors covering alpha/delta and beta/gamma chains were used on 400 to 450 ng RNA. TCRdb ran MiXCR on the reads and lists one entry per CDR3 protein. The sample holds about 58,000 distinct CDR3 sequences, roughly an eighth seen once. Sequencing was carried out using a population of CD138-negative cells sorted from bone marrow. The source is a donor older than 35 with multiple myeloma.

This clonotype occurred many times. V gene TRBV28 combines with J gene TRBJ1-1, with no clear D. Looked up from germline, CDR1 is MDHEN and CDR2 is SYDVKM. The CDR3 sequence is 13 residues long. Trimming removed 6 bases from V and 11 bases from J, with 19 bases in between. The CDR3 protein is CASSRRGFRLAFF. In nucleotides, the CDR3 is TGTGCCAGCAGCAGGCGAGGGTTTCGTTTGGCTTTCTTT.

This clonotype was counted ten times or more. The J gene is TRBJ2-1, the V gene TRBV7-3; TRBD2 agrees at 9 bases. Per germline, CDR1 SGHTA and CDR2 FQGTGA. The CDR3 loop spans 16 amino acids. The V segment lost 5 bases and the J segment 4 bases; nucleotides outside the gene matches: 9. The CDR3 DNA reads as TGTGCCAGCAGCCCAGCGGGGGGATCTAATTACAATGAGCAGTTCTTC. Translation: CASSPAGGSNYNEQFF.

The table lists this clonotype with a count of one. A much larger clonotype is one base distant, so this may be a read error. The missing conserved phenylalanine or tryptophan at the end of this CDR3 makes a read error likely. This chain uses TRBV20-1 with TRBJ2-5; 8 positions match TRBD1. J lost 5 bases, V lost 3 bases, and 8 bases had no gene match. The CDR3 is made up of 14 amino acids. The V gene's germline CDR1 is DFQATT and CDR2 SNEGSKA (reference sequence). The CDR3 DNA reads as TGCAGTGCTAGGCGGCAGGGGGCAGGGGAGACCCAGTACTCC. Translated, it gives CSARRQGAGETQYS.

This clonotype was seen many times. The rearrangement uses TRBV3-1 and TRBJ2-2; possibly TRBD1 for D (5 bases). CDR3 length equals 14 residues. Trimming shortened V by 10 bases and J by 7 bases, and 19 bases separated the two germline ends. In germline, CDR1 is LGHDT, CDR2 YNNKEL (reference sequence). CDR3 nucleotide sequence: TGTGCCACCTCAGAATACAGGTTAAACGGGGAGCTGTTTTTT. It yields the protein CATSEYRLNGELFF.

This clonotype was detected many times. CDR3 protein: CASSPGGSTYEQYF. CDR3 DNA sequence: TGTGCCAGCAGCCCGGGGGGGAGTACCTACGAGCAGTACTTC. This sequence joins TRBV7-2 and TRBJ2-7, with 8 bases that match TRBD2. This CDR3 region has 14 residues. Germline V CDR1 and CDR2: SGHTA, FQGNSA. Unmatched junction bases numbered 5, after V lost 5 bases and J lost 2 bases. Full variable domain (missing parts from reference TRBV7-2 and TRBJ2-7): GAGVSQSPSNKVTEKGKDVELRCDPISGHTALYWYRQSLGQGLEFLIYFQGNSAPDKSGLPSDRFSAERTGGSVSTLTIQRTQQEDSAVYLCASSPGGSTYEQYFGPGTRLTVT.

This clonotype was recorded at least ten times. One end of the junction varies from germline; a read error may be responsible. The CDR3 protein is CASSQNRGETQYF. The CDR3 DNA reads TGCGCCAGCAGCCAGAACAGGGGAGAGACCCAGTATTTC. The V call is TRBV4-1, the J call TRBJ2-5; 7 bases are a match to TRBD1. The germline V gene encodes CDR1 MGHRA and CDR2 YSYEKL. The CDR3 covers 13 residues.

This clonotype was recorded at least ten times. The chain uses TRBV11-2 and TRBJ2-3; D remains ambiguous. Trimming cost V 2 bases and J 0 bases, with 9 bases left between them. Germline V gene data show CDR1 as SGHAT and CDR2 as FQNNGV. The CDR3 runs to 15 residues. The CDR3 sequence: CASSLSSVSTDTQYF. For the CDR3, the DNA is TGTGCCAGCAGCTTATCTTCGGTTAGCACAGATACGCAGTATTTT.

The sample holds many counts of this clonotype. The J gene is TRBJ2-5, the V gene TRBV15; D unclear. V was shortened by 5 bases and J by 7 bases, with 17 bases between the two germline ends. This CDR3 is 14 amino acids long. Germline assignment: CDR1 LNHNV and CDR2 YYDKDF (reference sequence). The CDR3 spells CATSPRTARGTQYF. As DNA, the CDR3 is TGTGCCACCAGCCCTCGGACCGCGCGTGGGACCCAGTACTTC.

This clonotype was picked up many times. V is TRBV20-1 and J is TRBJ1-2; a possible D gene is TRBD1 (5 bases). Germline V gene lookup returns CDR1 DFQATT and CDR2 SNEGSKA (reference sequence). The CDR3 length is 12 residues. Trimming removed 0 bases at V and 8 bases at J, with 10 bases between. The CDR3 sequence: CSARDLTGGYTF. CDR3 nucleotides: TGCAGTGCTAGAGATCTTACAGGCGGCTACACCTTC.

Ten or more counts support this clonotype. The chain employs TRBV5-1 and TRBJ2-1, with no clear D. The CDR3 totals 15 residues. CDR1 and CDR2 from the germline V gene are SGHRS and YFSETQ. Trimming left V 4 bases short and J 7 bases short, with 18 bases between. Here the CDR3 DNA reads TGCGCCAGCAGCCCCTGGAGCTCGCGAGAAAATGAGCAGTTCTTC. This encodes CASSPWSSRENEQFF.

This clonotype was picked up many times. The CDR3 nucleotides are TGTGCCAGCAGCTTGACAGGGATAGATACGCAGTATTTT. Protein sequence: CASSLTGIDTQYF. The chain uses TRBV5-6 and TRBJ2-3, with D possibly being TRBD1 (6 bases). The germline gives CDR1 SGHDT, CDR2 YYEEEE. The CDR3 is 13 amino acids. V lost 1 base and J 5 bases, leaving 8 bases between the germline ends.

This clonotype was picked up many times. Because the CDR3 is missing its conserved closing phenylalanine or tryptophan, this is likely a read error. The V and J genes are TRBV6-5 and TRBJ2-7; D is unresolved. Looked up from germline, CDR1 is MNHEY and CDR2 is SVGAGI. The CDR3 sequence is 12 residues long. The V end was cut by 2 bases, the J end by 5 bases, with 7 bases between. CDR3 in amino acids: CASSYGRHEQYL. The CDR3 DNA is TGTGCCAGCAGTTACGGGCGTCACGAGCAGTACCTC.

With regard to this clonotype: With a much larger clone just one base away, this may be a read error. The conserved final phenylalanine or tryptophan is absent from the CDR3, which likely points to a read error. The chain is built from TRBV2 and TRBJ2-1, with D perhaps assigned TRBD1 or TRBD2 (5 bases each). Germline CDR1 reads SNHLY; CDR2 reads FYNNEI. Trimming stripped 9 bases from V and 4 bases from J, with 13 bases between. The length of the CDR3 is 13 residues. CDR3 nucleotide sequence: TGTGCCAGTAACCGGGACGGATACAATGAGCAGTTCTGC. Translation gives CASNRDGYNEQFC.

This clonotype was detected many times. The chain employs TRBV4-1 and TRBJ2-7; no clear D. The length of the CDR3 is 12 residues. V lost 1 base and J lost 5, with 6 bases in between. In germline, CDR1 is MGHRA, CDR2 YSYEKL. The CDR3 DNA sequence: TGCGCCAGCAGCCAAGGCGAGGACGAGCAGTACTTC. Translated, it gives CASSQGEDEQYF.

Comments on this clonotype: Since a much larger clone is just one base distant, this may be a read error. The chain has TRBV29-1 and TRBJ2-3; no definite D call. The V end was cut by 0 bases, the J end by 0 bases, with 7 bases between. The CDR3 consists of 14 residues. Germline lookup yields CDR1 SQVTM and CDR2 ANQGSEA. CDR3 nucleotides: TGCAGCGTTGAAGAGGATGCTAGCACAGATACGCAGTATTTT. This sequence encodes CSVEEDASTDTQYF.

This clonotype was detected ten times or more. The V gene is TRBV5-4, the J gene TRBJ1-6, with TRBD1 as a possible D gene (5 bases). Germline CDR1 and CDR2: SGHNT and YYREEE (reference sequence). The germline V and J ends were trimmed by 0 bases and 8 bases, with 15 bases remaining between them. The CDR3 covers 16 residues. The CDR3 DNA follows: TGTGCCAGCAGCTTGGCTGGGGTTGGGGGGGATTCACCCCTCCACTTT. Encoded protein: CASSLAGVGGDSPLHF.

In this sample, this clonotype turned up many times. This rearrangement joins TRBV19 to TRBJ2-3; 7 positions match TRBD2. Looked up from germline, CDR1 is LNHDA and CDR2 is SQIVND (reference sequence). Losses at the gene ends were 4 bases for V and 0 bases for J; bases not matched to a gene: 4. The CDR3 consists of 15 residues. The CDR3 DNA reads TGTGCCAGTAGTACCGGACTAGGAAGCACAGATACGCAGTATTTT. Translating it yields CASSTGLGSTDTQYF.

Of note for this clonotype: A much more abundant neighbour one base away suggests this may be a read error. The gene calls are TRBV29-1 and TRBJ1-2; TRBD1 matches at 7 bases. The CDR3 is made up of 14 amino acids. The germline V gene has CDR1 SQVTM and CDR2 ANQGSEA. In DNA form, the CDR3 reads TGCAGCGTTGAGGATATACAGGGGAACTGTGGCTACACCTTC. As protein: CSVEDIQGNCGYTF.

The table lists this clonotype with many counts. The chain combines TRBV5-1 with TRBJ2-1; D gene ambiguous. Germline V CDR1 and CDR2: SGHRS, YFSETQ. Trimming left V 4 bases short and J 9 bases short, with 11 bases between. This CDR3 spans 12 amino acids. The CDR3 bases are TGCGCCAGCAGCACCCGACTCGGTGAGCAGTTCTTC. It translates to CASSTRLGEQFF.

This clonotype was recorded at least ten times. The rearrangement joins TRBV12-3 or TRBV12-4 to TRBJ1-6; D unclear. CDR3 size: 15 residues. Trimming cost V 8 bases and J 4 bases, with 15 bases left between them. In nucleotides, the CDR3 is TGTGCCAGCGGGAACTTTCGGGTATATAATTCACCCCTCCACTTT. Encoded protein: CASGNFRVYNSPLHF.

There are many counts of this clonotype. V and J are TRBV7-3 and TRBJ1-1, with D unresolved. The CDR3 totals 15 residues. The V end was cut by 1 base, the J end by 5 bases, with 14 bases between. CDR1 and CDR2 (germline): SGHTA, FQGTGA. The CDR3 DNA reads TGTGCCAGCAGCTTAAACGGACTGGGAAGGACTGAAGCTTTCTTT. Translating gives CASSLNGLGRTEAFF.

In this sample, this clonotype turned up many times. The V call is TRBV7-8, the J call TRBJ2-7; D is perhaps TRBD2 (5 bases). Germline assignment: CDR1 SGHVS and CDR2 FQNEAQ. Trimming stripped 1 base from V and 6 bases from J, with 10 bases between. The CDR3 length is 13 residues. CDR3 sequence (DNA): TGTGCCAGCAGCTTAGGGTCGGGAAGCGAGCAGTACTTC. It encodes CASSLGSGSEQYF. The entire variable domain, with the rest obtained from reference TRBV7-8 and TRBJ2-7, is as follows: GAGVSQSPRYKVAKRGQDVALRCDPISGHVSLFWYQQALGQGPEFLTYFQNEAQLDKSGLPSDRFFAERPEGSVSTLKIQRTQQEDSAVYLCASSLGSGSEQYFGPGTRLTVT.

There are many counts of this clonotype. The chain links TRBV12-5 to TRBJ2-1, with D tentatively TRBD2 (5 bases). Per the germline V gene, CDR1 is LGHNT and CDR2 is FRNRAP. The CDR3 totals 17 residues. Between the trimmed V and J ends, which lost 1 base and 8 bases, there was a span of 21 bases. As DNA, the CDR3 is TGTGCTAGTGGTTTGGACTGGCGGGCTAATAGTGGACATGAGCAGTTCTTC. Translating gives CASGLDWRANSGHEQFF.